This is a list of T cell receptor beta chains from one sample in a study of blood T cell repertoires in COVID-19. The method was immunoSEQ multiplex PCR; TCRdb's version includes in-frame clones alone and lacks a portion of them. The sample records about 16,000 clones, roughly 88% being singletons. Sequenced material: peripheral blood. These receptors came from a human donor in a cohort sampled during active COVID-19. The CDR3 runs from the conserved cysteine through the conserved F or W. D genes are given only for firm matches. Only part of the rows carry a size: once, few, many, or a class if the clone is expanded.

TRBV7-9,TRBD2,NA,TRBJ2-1,CASSQWRGGNNEQFF,TGTGCCAGCAGCCAGTGGCGGGGGGGAAACAATGAGCAGTTCTTC
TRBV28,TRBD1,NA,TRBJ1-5,CASSLHRGPQAQHF,TGTGCCAGCAGTTTACACAGGGGCCCCCAGGCCCAGCATTTT
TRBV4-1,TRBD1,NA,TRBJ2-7,CASSQADRGIEEQYF,TGCGCCAGCAGCCAAGCAGACAGGGGGATAGAGGAGCAGTACTTC
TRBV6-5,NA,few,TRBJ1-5,CASRGGQNSNQPQHF,TGTGCCAGCAGGGGGGGGCAGAATAGCAATCAGCCCCAGCATTTT
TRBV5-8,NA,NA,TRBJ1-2,CASSFARGTRDYGYTF,TGTGCCAGCAGCTTTGCAAGGGGGACCCGGGACTATGGCTACACCTTC
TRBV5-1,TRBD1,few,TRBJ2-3,CASSLGQGLDTQYF,TGCGCCAGCAGCCTAGGACAGGGGTTGGATACGCAGTATTTT
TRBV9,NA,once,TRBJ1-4,CASSPSQGGHGKLFF,TGTGCCAGCAGCCCCTCCCAGGGAGGACATGGAAAACTGTTTTTT
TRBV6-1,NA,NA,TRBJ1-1,CASSEGAGALNTEAFF,TGTGCCAGCAGTGAAGGGGCAGGGGCCCTGAACACTGAAGCTTTCTTT
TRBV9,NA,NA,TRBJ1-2,CASSLDPTAGANGYTF,TGTGCCAGCAGCCTAGACCCGACCGCGGGGGCGAATGGCTACACCTTC
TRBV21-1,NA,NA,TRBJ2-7,CASSKYRGALEQYF,TGTGCCAGCAGCAAATACCGGGGGGCGCTTGAGCAGTACTTC
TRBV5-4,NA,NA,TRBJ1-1,CASSGGPLNTEAFF,TGTGCCAGCAGCGGCGGGCCTCTGAACACTGAAGCTTTCTTT
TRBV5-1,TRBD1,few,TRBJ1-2,CASSFDRGSGYTF,TGCGCCAGCAGTTTCGACAGGGGATCTGGCTACACCTTC
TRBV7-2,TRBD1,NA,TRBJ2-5,CASSSETGQETQYF,TGTGCCAGCAGCTCAGAGACAGGGCAAGAGACCCAGTACTTC
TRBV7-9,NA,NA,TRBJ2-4,CASSLYSGLAKNIQYF,TGTGCCAGCAGCTTATATTCCGGTTTGGCCAAAAACATTCAGTACTTC
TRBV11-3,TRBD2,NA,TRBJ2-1,CASSSGLAGRNEQFF,TGTGCCAGCAGCTCCGGACTAGCGGGGAGGAATGAGCAGTTCTTC
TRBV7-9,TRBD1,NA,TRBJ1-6,CASSLFRGQGVFGSPLHF,TGTGCCAGCAGCCTGTTCCGGGGACAGGGGGTTTTCGGGTCACCCCTCCACTTT
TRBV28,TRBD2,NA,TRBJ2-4,CASSLAGGPDIQYF,TGTGCCAGCAGCCTAGCGGGGGGGCCGGACATTCAGTACTTC
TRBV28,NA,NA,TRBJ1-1,CASTLDRKAFF,TGTGCCAGCACCTTGGACAGAAAAGCTTTCTTT
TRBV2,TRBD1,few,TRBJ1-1,CASSGETGGTEAFF,TGTGCCAGCAGTGGAGAGACAGGGGGCACTGAAGCTTTCTTT
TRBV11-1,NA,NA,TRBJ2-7,CASSLRGTAYEQYF,TGTGCCAGCAGCTTAAGGGGGACCGCCTACGAGCAGTACTTC
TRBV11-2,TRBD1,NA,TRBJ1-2,CASSLDSEDRAYYGYTF,TGTGCCAGCAGCTTAGACTCCGAGGACAGGGCCTACTATGGCTACACCTTC
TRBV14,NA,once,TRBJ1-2,CASSQDQGFEGYTF,TGTGCCAGCAGCCAAGATCAGGGGTTTGAGGGCTACACCTTC
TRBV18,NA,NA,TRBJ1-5,CASSPSGRAQPQHF,TGTGCCAGCTCACCATCGGGGAGGGCTCAGCCCCAGCATTTT
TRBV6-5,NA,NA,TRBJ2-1,CASSITSKSSGEQFF,TGTGCCAGCAGCATTACTAGCAAGTCATCGGGTGAGCAGTTCTTC
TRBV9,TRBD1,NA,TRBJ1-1,CASSVGQGAINTEAFF,TGTGCCAGCAGCGTAGGACAGGGGGCCATAAACACTGAAGCTTTCTTT
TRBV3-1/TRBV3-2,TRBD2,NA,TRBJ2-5,CASGTTSGGETQYF,TGTGCCAGCGGGACGACTAGCGGGGGGGAGACCCAGTACTTC
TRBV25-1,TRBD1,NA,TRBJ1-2,CASSARRDRDGYGYTF,TGTGCCAGCAGCGCCCGCCGGGACAGGGATGGCTATGGCTACACCTTC
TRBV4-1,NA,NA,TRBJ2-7,CASSQGRGGIYEQYF,TGCGCCAGCAGCCAAGGAAGGGGGGGTATCTACGAGCAGTACTTC
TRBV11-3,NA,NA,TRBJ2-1,CASSLEGGGAGNEQFF,TGTGCCAGCAGCTTAGAAGGTGGGGGGGCCGGGAATGAGCAGTTCTTC
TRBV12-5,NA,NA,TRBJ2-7,CASGLGDSYSYEQYF,TGTGCTAGTGGTTTGGGTGACAGCTACTCCTACGAGCAGTACTTC
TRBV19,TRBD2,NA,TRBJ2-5,CASSPTSGGFQETQYF,TGTGCCAGTAGCCCGACTAGCGGGGGGTTCCAAGAGACCCAGTACTTC
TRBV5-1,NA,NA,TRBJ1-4,CASTDSATNEKLFF,TGCGCCAGCACCGACTCAGCAACTAATGAAAAACTGTTTTTT
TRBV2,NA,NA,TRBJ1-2,CASRAREGYGYTF,TGTGCCAGCAGGGCCAGGGAGGGCTATGGCTACACCTTC
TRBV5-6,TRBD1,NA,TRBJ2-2,CASRRPGQGAGTGELFF,TGTGCCAGCAGGCGACCGGGACAGGGGGCTGGCACCGGGGAGCTGTTTTTT
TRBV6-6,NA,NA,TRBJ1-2,CASSPTNYGYTF,TGTGCCAGCAGCCCCACTAACTATGGCTACACCTTC
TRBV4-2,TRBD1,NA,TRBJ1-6,CASSQDRDRPNSPLHF,TGTGCCAGCAGCCAAGACCGGGACAGACCAAATTCACCCCTCCACTTT
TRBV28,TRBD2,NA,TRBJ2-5,CASTSGVPQETQYF,TGTGCCAGCACTAGCGGGGTCCCACAAGAGACCCAGTACTTC
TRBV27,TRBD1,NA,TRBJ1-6,CASGTGNSPLHF,TGTGCCAGCGGGACAGGGAATTCACCCCTCCACTTT
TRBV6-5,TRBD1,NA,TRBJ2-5,CASSLQGVRQETQYF,TGTGCCAGCAGTTTACAGGGGGTCCGCCAAGAGACCCAGTACTTC
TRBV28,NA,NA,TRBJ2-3,CASRDSGVSTDTQYF,TGTGCCAGCAGGGACTCGGGGGTTAGCACAGATACGCAGTATTTT
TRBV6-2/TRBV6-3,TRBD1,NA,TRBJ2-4,CASSTDREVNIQYF,TGTGCCAGCAGTACGGACAGGGAGGTGAACATTCAGTACTTC
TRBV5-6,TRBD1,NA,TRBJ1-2,CASSPGQDYGYTF,TGTGCCAGCAGTCCGGGACAGGACTATGGCTACACCTTC
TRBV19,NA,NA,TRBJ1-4,CASSKGAGRAEELFF,TGTGCCAGTAGTAAAGGTGCAGGGAGGGCTGAAGAACTGTTTTTT
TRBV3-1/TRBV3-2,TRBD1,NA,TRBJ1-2,CASSQDLSGGYGYTF,TGTGCCAGCAGCCAAGATCTGTCAGGGGGCTATGGCTACACCTTC
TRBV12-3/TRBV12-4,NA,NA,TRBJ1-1,CASSPLDRKAFF,TGTGCCAGCAGTCCCCTTGACAGGAAAGCTTTCTTT
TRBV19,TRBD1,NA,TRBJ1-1,CATGQGAVTEAFF,TGTGCCACCGGACAGGGGGCGGTCACTGAAGCTTTCTTT
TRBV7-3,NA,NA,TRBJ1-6,CASSLSTGRNSPLHF,TGTGCCAGCAGCTTAAGTACAGGCCGTAATTCACCCCTCCACTTT
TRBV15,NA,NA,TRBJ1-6,CATSRDTISPLHF,TGTGCCACCAGCAGGGATACTATTTCACCCCTCCACTTT
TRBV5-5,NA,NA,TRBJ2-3,CASSFKASNTQYF,TGTGCCAGCAGCTTTAAAGCCTCGAATACGCAGTATTTT
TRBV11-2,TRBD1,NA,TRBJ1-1,CASSLWQGDTEAFF,TGTGCCAGCAGCTTATGGCAGGGGGACACTGAAGCTTTCTTT
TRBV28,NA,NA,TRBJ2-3,CASSPLLPKRRDSTDTQYF,TGTGCCAGCAGCCCTCTTTTGCCCAAAAGGAGGGATAGCACAGATACGCAGTATTTT
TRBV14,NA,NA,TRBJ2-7,CASSLHQGYGGEQYF,TGTGCCAGCAGCTTACACCAGGGCTACGGAGGGGAGCAGTACTTC
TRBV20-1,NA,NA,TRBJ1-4,CSGEGNEKLFF,TGCAGTGGAGAGGGTAATGAAAAACTGTTTTTT